This T cell receptor (beta chain) was captured in a study of Graves' ophthalmopathy and Graves' hyperthyroidism. As concerns this clonotype: One base away lies a much larger clone, so this may be a sequencing read error. The DNA is left out, because the CDR3 cannot be placed on it with certainty; the CDR3 is given as TCRdb lists it.

Amplified material comprised TCR beta CDR3 regions derived from RNA transcripts. HTBI-primed first-round RT-PCR preceded second-round multiplex PCR. Using its own MiXCR run on the multiplex PCR reads, TCRdb lists one record per CDR3 protein. Here the sample spans 560,000 or so distinct CDR3 sequences, 35% to 40% being singletons. From its first to its last residue, the CDR3 has 15 amino acids. Germline V gene sequence: CDR1 DFQATT, CDR2 SNEGSKA (reference sequence). Establishment of the diagnosis relied upon clinical symptoms, serum thyroxine, TRAb, thyroid ultrasound and orbital computed tomography.

The origin of this receptor is an adult man with Graves' hyperthyroidism. The sequenced sample was peripheral blood or thyroid tissue (not recorded which). V gene TRBV20-1 combines with J gene TRBJ1-2; TRBD1 is the table's D call, not checked against the DNA. This CDR3 reads CSAKGAGNSNYGCTF.